One sample yielded the 15 T cell receptor beta chains listed below, sequenced in a study of blood T cell repertoires in COVID-19. The data were produced by immunoSEQ multiplex PCR, yet TCRdb's version contains in-frame clones alone and is incomplete. The table has a few hundred thousand clones, 88% seen once. The sequenced material came from peripheral blood. These receptors originate from a woman aged 25 to 45 with COVID-19, enrolled during active disease.

This chain uses TRBV5-6 with TRBJ2-2; 11 positions agree with TRBD2. Germline V gene sequence: CDR1 SGHDT, CDR2 YYEEEE. V dropped 3 bases and J dropped 5; count of bases not matched to a gene: 6. This CDR3 is built from 16 residues. The CDR3 DNA sequence: TGTGCCAGCAGCTCACGACTAGCGGGGTTAACCGGGGAGCTGTTTTTT. The encoded protein is CASSSRLAGLTGELFF. The entire variable domain, with the rest obtained from reference TRBV5-6 and TRBJ2-2, is as follows: DAGVTQSPTHLIKTRGQQVTLRCSPKSGHDTVSWYQQALGQGPQFIFQYYEEEERQRGNFPDRFSGHQFPNYSSELNVNALLLGDSALYLCASSSRLAGLTGELFFGEGSRLTVL.

The V and J genes are TRBV18 and TRBJ2-7, with 7 nucleotides matching TRBD1. The CDR3 loop spans 13 amino acids. Germline-derived CDR1 and CDR2 are KGHSH and LQKENI. The trim removed 5 bases at V and 4 bases at J, leaving 5 bases unmatched. CDR3 coding DNA: TGTGCCAGCTCAAAGGGACAGTCGTACGAGCAGTACTTC. Translation: CASSKGQSYEQYF.

This chain uses TRBV6-2 or TRBV6-3 with TRBJ2-3, with 12 bases lining up with TRBD2. The CDR3 spans 17 residues. Per germline, CDR1 MNHEY and CDR2 SVGEGT. V shed 6 bases, J shed 3 bases, and the junction held 10 bases outside the gene matches. For the CDR3, the DNA is TGTGCCAGCAGCCTAGCGGGGGGGCCGTGGGTGACAGATACGCAGTATTTT. Translation: CASSLAGGPWVTDTQYF.

J is TRBJ1-2 and V is TRBV5-1, with 9 bases aligning to TRBD1. Looked up from germline, CDR1 is SGHRS and CDR2 is YFSETQ. J gave up 4 bases and V 2 bases, and 6 bases lay outside the gene matches. This CDR3 region has 15 residues. In nucleotides, the CDR3 is TGCGCCAGCAGCTTCGGGACAGGGACGGGCTATGGCTACACCTTC. Amino acids: CASSFGTGTGYGYTF. Full variable domain (rest looked up from reference TRBV5-1 and TRBJ1-2): KAGVTQTPRYLIKTRGQQVTLSCSPISGHRSVSWYQQTPGQGLQFLFEYFSETQRNKGNFPGRFSGRQFSNSRSEMNVSTLELGDSALYLCASSFGTGTGYGYTFGSGTRLTVV.

This clone was counted once. The genes are TRBV2 and TRBJ1-3; 8 bases map to TRBD1. J was trimmed by 0 bases and V by 4 bases; bases with no gene match: 5. CDR1 and CDR2 from the germline V gene are SNHLY and FYNNEI. CDR3 length: 16 residues. CDR3 nucleotide sequence: TGTGCCAGCAGTGTGGGGACAGGCGCCTCTGGAAACACCATATATTTT. Amino acid sequence: CASSVGTGASGNTIYF.

The CDR3 sequence is CASSFSGGTGNTIYF. In DNA, the CDR3 is TGTGCCAGCAGTTTCTCAGGGGGCACTGGAAACACCATATATTTT. The V gene is TRBV27, the J gene TRBJ1-3; 8 bases match TRBD1. The CDR3 extends over 15 amino acids. Germline V CDR1 and CDR2: MNHEY, SMNVEV (reference sequence). V lost 3 bases to trimming and J lost 2 bases; unmatched junction nucleotides: 3.

J is TRBJ2-3 and V is TRBV5-1, with D possibly TRBD2 on 6 matching bases. The V gene lost 0 bases and the J gene lost 6 bases, with 11 bases spanning the gap. This CDR3 contains 14 residues. CDR1 is SGHRS and CDR2 is YFSETQ in the germline V gene. The CDR3 here is CASSLGLVYDTQYF. In DNA, the CDR3 is TGCGCCAGCAGCTTGGGACTAGTTTATGATACGCAGTATTTT.

The chain recombines TRBV19 with TRBJ1-5; D unclear. Per germline, CDR1 LNHDA and CDR2 SQIVND (reference sequence). The CDR3 length is 15 residues. V lost 3 bases to trimming and J lost 0 bases, with 9 bases between them. CDR3 sequence reads: CASSIAQLSNQPQHF. The CDR3 nucleotides are TGTGCCAGTAGTATTGCACAGCTTAGCAATCAGCCCCAGCATTTT.

This clone has just one count. This rearrangement joins TRBV5-1 to TRBJ2-1; 9 bases line up with TRBD1. V lost 6 bases to trimming and J lost 6 bases; unmatched junction nucleotides: 10. This CDR3 is 15 amino acids long. Germline V gives CDR1 SGHRS, CDR2 YFSETQ. CDR3 amino acids: CASTSVRGQGNEQFF. Written as DNA, the CDR3 is TGCGCCAGCACTTCCGTTCGGGGACAGGGCAATGAGCAGTTCTTC.

V and J are TRBV2 and TRBJ2-5; no firm D call. This CDR3 is built from 13 residues. Trimming took 2 bases from V and 4 from J, leaving 8 bases between them. From germline, CDR1 is SNHLY and CDR2 FYNNEI. The CDR3 here is CASSEFLSETQYF. The DNA for the CDR3 is TGTGCCAGCAGTGAATTTCTGTCAGAGACCCAGTACTTC.

The chain combines TRBV28 with TRBJ1-2; TRBD1 aligns across 9 bases. The CDR3 has 13 residues. V dropped 5 bases and J dropped 2; count of bases not matched to a gene: 0. The V gene's germline CDR1 is MDHEN and CDR2 SYDVKM. The CDR3 bases are TGTGCCAGCAGTGGACAGGGGAACTATGGCTACACCTTC. Translating it yields CASSGQGNYGYTF.

The chain has TRBV25-1 and TRBJ2-7; D is possibly TRBD2 (6 bases). Trimming stripped 3 bases from V and 1 base from J, with 16 bases between. Germline lookup yields CDR1 MGHDK and CDR2 SYGVNS. The CDR3 is 16 amino acids. The CDR3 loop is CASSDLHLGGSYEQYF. CDR3 DNA: TGTGCCAGCAGTGACCTACATCTGGGGGGTTCCTACGAGCAGTACTTC.

The V call is TRBV28, the J call TRBJ2-3; TRBD2 matches 10 bases. The germline V gene has CDR1 MDHEN and CDR2 SYDVKM. J was trimmed by 5 bases and V by 8 bases; bases with no gene match: 13. CDR3 length: 16 amino acids. CDR3 sequence reads: CASGAEAGGPGDTQYF. CDR3 in DNA: TGTGCCAGCGGAGCTGAAGCGGGGGGGCCGGGAGATACGCAGTATTTT.

CDR3 DNA sequence: TGTGCCAGCAGACCGACAGTGAACACCGGGGAGCTGTTTTTT. Protein: CASRPTVNTGELFF. The V call is TRBV7-9, the J call TRBJ2-2, with a weak D call TRBD1 (5 bases). Germline CDR1 SEHNR, CDR2 FQNEAQ (reference sequence). Trimming shortened V by 6 bases and J by 1 base, and 9 bases separated the two germline ends. This CDR3 contains 14 residues.

The chain joins TRBV2 to TRBJ2-7, with 11 bases identical to TRBD2. Germline V CDR1 and CDR2: SNHLY, FYNNEI. After removal of 3 bases from V and 2 bases from J, the junction contained 6 bases not matched to a gene. The CDR3 has 16 residues. CDR3 region: CASSDEASGGPYEQYV. CDR3 DNA: TGTGCCAGCAGTGACGAGGCTAGCGGGGGGCCCTACGAGCAGTACGTC.